The clone carrying this T cell receptor (beta chain) was detected many times. No antigen is known for it. The source of the sample is a study of CD8 T cells in ankylosing spondylitis. General study points: Existing reports had already noted some motif variants in reactive arthritis synovial fluid and blood. There was a TCR beta motif, made of several highly homologous variants, that appeared characteristic of ankylosing spondylitis blood.

One entry per CDR3 protein, called by TCRdb with MiXCR from the 5' RACE reads. The profile covers some 130,000 distinct CDR3 sequences, with around 6.6% appearing a single time and about an eighth taken by the ten largest. The V and J ends lost 3 bases and 5 bases, in that order; junction bases with no gene match: 10. The CDR3 is made up of 16 amino acids. Germline CDR1 reads SGHRS; CDR2 reads YFSETQ. The sample consisted of blood, either unsorted or a sorted T cell fraction (not recorded which). The J gene is TRBJ2-5, the V gene TRBV5-1; TRBD1 matches 10 bases. The TCR originated in a female donor with ankylosing spondylitis or in good health (not recorded which). The CDR3 DNA follows: TGCGCCAGCAGCTCGACAGGGGGCGCGCTCCAGGAGACCCAGTACTTC. It yields the protein CASSSTGGALQETQYF.